The T cell receptor beta chain described here comes from a study of read filtering for tumor transcriptome and immune sequencing. Whole-study context: DNase treatment preceded whole-transcriptome library preparation. Findings and limits, study-wide: Around 82% of IR-seq clonotypes had a single read, yet these held about 3.5% of reads. Correlation between methods rose after single-read clonotypes were removed.

The library was built from about 400 ng RNA with molecular barcoded adaptors for alpha/delta and beta/gamma chains. TCRdb re-analysed the reads in MiXCR, keeping a single row per CDR3 protein. The sample yields around 30,000 distinct CDR3 sequences, less than 20% seen once. Germline assignment: CDR1 MNHEY and CDR2 SMNVEV (reference sequence). The CDR3 is made up of 15 amino acids. Unmatched junction bases numbered 11, after V lost 6 bases and J lost 8 bases. There are a few counts of this clonotype. The antigen remains undetermined. Sequences were obtained from a population of CD138-negative cells sorted from bone marrow. The gene calls are TRBV27 and TRBJ1-4; TRBD1 aligns across 8 bases. This sequence was found in a donor aged 40 or over with multiple myeloma. The CDR3 region is CASRAYRGDGEKLFF. The CDR3 nucleotides read TGTGCCAGCAGGGCCTACAGGGGGGATGGGGAAAAACTGTTTTTT.